The present T cell receptor beta chain was sequenced within a study of cytotoxic CD8 clonotypes in ibrutinib-treated CLL. Study summary: Mean values per sample were 255,043 productive templates and 75,000 to 100,000 productive rearrangements. The study, taken as a whole, reports: Before falling back toward baseline at progression, clonality had risen at the time of ibrutinib response.

Turning to this clone: Its antigen remains unknown.

The protocol was immunoSEQ multiplex PCR, while the TCRdb copy is restricted to in-frame clones and leaves out a portion. The repertoire consists of about 27,000 clones, with 69% occurring once and the leading ten covering roughly 51%. Trimming pared 1 base from V and 6 bases from J, leaving 11 bases between. Per germline, CDR1 SGHRS and CDR2 YFSETQ. The CDR3 spans 13 residues. The clonotype comes from a human donor with chronic lymphocytic leukemia. Source: PBMCs, taken after 24 months of ibrutinib treatment. The chain is built from TRBV5-1 and TRBJ2-7; D is unclear. The CDR3: CASSLNSASEQYF. The CDR3 DNA sequence: TGCGCCAGCAGCTTGAACTCGGCCAGCGAGCAGTACTTC.